A selection of T cell receptor beta chains follows, all from one sample in a study of response to subunit inactivated influenza vaccine. TCRdb redid the calling of the RT-PCR reads with MiXCR, one entry per CDR3 protein. The repertoire holds just under 250,000 distinct CDR3 sequences, with 10% to 15% as singletons. The material was non-naive T cells sorted from PBMCs, obtained approximately 15 days before vaccination. The receptors originated from a man aged 50 to 60 who received an inactivated influenza vaccine. CDR3s include the opening cysteine and the closing phenylalanine or tryptophan. The D gene is left open where the match is weak. Rows give clone size only sometimes, using once, few, many, or a class for an expanded clone.

v_call	d_call	j_call	clone_size	cdr3_nt	cdr3_aa
TRBV7-9	NA	TRBJ2-7	NA	TGTGCCAGCAGCCCAGGCGGGAACGCTGGAGCCTACGAGCAGTACTTC	CASSPGGNAGAYEQYF
TRBV20-1	TRBD1	TRBJ2-7	NA	TGCAGTGCTAGAGATTTACAGGGGGCCGCCGAGCAGTACTTC	CSARDLQGAAEQYF
TRBV10-3	TRBD2	TRBJ2-1	NA	TGTGCCATCAGTGAGTCCGGGCGGGGGGCGAATGAGCAGTTCTTC	CAISESGRGANEQFF
TRBV2	TRBD2	TRBJ2-3	NA	TGTGCCAGCAGCCTCGGACTAGCGGGAGGAATCTGGAGCACAGATACGCAGTATTTT	CASSLGLAGGIWSTDTQYF
TRBV6-5	TRBD2	TRBJ2-1	few	TGTGCCACCCGGGGGGATATAGCGGAGCAGTTCTTC	CATRGDIAEQFF
TRBV14	NA	TRBJ2-3	NA	TGTGCCAGCAGCCATAACCGGGACGCGAGCACAGATACGCAGTATTTT	CASSHNRDASTDTQYF
TRBV30	NA	TRBJ2-1	NA	TGTGCCTGGACCAAGCGGACCTTGGCTGAGCAGTTCTTC	CAWTKRTLAEQFF
TRBV5-1	NA	TRBJ2-3	few	TGCGCCAGCAGGCGGCGAGTAGCGGAGGGGCCAGATACGCAGTATTTT	CASRRRVAEGPDTQYF
TRBV9	NA	TRBJ1-5	few	TGTGCCAGCAGCGTAGGGGTAGGGTATAGCAATCAGCCCCAGCATTTT	CASSVGVGYSNQPQHF
TRBV10-3	NA	TRBJ2-7	many	TGTGCCATCAGCCGAGGGAGCGAGCAGTACTTC	CAISRGSEQYF
TRBV29-1	NA	TRBJ2-7	few	TGCAGCGTTGGAACGGGGGCTCTACCCTACGAGCAGTACTTC	CSVGTGALPYEQYF
TRBV5-6	TRBD2	TRBJ2-5	few	TGTGCCAGCAGCTTAGCTAGCGGAGGTGGAGAGACCCAGTACTTC	CASSLASGGGETQYF
TRBV12-3/TRBV12-4	NA	TRBJ2-2	few	TGTGCCAGCAGTTCCACACGCACCGGGGAGCTGTTTTTT	CASSSTRTGELFF
TRBV18	NA	TRBJ2-5	NA	TGTGCCAGCTCACCAAAACCTTGGCAACGACCGTCTCAAGAGACCCAGTACTTC	CASSPKPWQRPSQETQYF
TRBV7-2	NA	TRBJ1-5	few	TGTGCCAGCAGCTTATCGAGCGGATCTTATAGCAATCAGCCCCAGCATTTT	CASSLSSGSYSNQPQHF
TRBV2	NA	TRBJ2-7	NA	TGTGCCAGCAGTGAGGGAGAACCCTACGAGCAGTACTTC	CASSEGEPYEQYF
TRBV20-1	NA	TRBJ1-4	many	TGCAGTGCTAGTAAGGCAGTTAATGAAAAACTGTTTTTT	CSASKAVNEKLFF
TRBV5-1	NA	TRBJ1-1	NA	TGCGCCAGCACTTGGCGGGTAGGGGGCACTGAAGCTTTCTTT	CASTWRVGGTEAFF
TRBV9	NA	TRBJ2-3	NA	TGTGCCAGCACTCGGGGGATCGACACAGATACGCAGTATTTT	CASTRGIDTDTQYF
TRBV10-3	NA	TRBJ2-1	few	TGTGCCATCAGTGAGCGGGTGACACAAAACAATGAGCAGTTCTTC	CAISERVTQNNEQFF
TRBV20-1	NA	TRBJ1-2	NA	TGCAGTGCTAGACCGGGGGCCGACTATGGCTACACCTTC	CSARPGADYGYTF
TRBV20-1	TRBD2	TRBJ2-3	many	TGCAGTGCTAATCCCGGCCCCGGGACTAGCGGTCTCACAGATACGCAGTATTTT	CSANPGPGTSGLTDTQYF
TRBV20-1	TRBD1	TRBJ1-4	few	TGCAGTGCTAGAGGGGACAGGGGGCTAGAAAAACTGTTTTTT	CSARGDRGLEKLFF
TRBV27	TRBD2	TRBJ2-1	many	TGTGCCAGCAACATACTAGCGAGGGGATACAATGAGCAGTTCTTC	CASNILARGYNEQFF
TRBV6-2/TRBV6-3	TRBD1	TRBJ2-5	many	TGTGCCAGCAGACAGGGGAGAGTATGGGAGACCCAGTACTTC	CASRQGRVWETQYF
TRBV7-2	TRBD1	TRBJ2-1	few	TGTGCCAGCAGACAGGGGGCGCACACTGAGCAGTTCTTC	CASRQGAHTEQFF
TRBV12-3/TRBV12-4	TRBD2	TRBJ2-1	NA	TGTGCCACGACTAGCGGCTACAATGAGCAGTTCTTC	CATTSGYNEQFF